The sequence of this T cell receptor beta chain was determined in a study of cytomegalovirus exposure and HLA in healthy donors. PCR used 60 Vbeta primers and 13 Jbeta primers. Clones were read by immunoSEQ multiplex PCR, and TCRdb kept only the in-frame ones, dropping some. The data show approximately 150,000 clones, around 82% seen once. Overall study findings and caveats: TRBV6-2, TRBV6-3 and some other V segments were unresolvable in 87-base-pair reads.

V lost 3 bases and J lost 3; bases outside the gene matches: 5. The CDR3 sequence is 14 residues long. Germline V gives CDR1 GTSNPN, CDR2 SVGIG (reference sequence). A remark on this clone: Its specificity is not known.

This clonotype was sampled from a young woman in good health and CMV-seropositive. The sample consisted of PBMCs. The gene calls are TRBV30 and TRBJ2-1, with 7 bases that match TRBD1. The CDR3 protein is CAWRGTAHYNEQFF. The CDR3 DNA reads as TGTGCCTGGAGAGGGACAGCTCACTACAATGAGCAGTTCTTC.